The TCR beta chain described here comes from a study of control samples from healthy donors and cancer patients. This clone was observed a single time. Germline-derived CDR1 and CDR2 are SGHDN and FVKESK. The CDR3 contains 17 residues. The ends were cut back, 0 bases at V and 4 bases at J, with 18 bases in the middle. TCRdb's table, derived via immunoSEQ multiplex PCR, lists solely in-frame clones and lacks some. In the table there are 100,000 or so clones, 85% to 90% of which are singletons. The gene calls are TRBV14 and TRBJ1-2, with D possibly being TRBD1 (5 bases). The clonotype comes from a man aged 30-40 years in good health. Sequencing used blood. The CDR3 loop is CASSQDIGGGTPYGYTF. DNA of the CDR3: TGTGCCAGCAGCCAAGATATCGGCGGCGGGACCCCCTATGGCTACACCTTC.